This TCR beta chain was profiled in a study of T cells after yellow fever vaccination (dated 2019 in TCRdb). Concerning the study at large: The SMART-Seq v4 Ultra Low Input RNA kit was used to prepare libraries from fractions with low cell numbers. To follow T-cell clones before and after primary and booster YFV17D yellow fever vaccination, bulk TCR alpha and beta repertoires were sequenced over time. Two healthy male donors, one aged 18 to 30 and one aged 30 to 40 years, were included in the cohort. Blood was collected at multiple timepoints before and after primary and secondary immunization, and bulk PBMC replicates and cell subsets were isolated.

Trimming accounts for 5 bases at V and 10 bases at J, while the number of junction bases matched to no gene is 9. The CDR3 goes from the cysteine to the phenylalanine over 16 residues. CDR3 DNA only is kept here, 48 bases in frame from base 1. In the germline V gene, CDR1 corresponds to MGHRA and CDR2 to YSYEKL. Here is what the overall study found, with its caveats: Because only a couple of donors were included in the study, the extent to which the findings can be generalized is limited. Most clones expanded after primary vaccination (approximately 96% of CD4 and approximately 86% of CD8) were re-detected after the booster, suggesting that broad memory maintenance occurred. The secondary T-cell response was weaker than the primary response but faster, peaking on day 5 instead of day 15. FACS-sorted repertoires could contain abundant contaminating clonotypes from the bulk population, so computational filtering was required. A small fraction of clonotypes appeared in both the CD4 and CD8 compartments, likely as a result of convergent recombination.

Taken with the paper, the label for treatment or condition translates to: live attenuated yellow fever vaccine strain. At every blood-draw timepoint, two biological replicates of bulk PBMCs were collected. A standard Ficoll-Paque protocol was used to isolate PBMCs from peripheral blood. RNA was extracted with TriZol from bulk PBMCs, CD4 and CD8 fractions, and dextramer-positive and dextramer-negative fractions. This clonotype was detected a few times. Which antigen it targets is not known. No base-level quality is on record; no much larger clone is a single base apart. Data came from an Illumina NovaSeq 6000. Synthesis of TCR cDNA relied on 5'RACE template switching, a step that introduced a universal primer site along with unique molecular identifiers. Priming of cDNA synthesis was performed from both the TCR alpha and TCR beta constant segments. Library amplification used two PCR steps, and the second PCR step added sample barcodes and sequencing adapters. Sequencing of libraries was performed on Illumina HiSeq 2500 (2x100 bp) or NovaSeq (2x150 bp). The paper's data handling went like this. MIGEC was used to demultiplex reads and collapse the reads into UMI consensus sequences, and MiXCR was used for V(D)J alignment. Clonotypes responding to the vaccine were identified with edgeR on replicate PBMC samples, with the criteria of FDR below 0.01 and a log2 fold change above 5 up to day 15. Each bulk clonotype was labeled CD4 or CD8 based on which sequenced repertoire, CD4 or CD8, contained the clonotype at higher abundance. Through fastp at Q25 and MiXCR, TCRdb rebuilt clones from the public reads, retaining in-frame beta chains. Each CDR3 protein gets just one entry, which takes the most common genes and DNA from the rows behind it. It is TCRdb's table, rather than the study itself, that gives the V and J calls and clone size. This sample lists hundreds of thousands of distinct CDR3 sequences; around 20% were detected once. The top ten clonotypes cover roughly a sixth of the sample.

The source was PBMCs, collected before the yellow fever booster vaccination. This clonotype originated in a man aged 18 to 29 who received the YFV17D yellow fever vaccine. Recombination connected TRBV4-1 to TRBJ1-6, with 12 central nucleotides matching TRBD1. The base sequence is TGCGCCAGCAGCGACCCCGGGACAGGGGGCGACTCACCCCTCCACTTT. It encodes CASSDPGTGGDSPLHF.